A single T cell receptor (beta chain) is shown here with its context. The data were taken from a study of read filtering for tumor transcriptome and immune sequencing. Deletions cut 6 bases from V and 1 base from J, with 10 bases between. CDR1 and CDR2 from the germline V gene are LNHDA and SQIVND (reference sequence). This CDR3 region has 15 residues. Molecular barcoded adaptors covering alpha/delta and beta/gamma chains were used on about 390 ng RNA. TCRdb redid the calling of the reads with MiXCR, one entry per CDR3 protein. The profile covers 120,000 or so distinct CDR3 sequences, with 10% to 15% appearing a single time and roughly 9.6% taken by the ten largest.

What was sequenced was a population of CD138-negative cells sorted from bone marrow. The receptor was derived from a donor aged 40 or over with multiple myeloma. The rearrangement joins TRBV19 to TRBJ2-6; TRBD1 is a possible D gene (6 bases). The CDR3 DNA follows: TGTGCCAGTAGGAAACAGGGATCTGGGGCCAACGTCCTGACTTTC. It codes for CASRKQGSGANVLTF.